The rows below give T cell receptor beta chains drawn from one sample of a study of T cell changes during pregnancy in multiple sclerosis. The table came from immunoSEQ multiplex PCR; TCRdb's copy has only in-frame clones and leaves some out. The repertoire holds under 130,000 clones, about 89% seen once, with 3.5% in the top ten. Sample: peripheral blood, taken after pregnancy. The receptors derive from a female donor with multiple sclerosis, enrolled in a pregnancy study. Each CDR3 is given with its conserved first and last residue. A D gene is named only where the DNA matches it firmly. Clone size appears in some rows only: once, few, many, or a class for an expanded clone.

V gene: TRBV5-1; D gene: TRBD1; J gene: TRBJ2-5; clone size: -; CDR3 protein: CASSEGQGGPETQYF; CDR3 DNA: TGCGCCAGCAGCGAGGGACAGGGAGGACCAGAGACCCAGTACTTC
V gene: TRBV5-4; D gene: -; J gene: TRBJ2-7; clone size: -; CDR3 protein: CASSLRTASYEQYF; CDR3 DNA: TGTGCCAGCAGCTTGCGAACAGCCTCCTACGAGCAGTACTTC
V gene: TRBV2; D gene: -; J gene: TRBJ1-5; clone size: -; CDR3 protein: CASSGPQGILQPQHF; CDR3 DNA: TGTGCCAGCAGTGGACCCCAGGGTATATTACAGCCCCAGCATTTT
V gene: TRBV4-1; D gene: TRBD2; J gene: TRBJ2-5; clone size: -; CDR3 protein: CASRTSGGSQETQYF; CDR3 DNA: TGCGCCAGCAGGACTAGCGGGGGGTCCCAAGAGACCCAGTACTTC
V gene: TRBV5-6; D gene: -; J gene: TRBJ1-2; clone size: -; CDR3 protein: CASSSDSNYGYTF; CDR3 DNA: TGTGCCAGCAGCTCTGACTCTAACTATGGCTACACCTTC
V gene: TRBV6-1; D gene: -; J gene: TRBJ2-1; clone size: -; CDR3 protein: CASSEGQGSYNEQFF; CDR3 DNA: TGTGCCAGCAGTGAGGGGCAGGGATCCTACAATGAGCAGTTCTTC
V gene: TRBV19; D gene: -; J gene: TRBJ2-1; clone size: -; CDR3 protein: CASSMWGREQFF; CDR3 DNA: TGTGCCAGTAGTATGTGGGGGAGGGAGCAGTTCTTC
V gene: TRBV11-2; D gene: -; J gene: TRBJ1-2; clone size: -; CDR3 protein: CASSVPRPLSGPGDYGYTF; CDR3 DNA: TGTGCCAGCAGCGTTCCCCGTCCGTTATCAGGGCCTGGCGACTATGGCTACACCTTC
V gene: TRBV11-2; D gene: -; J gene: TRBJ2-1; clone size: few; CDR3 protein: CASSKGGEQFF; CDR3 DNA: TGTGCCAGCAGCAAAGGGGGTGAGCAGTTCTTC
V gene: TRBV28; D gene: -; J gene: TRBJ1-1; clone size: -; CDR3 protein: CASSLGGGRTEAFF; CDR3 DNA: TGTGCCAGCAGTTTAGGCGGGGGGCGGACTGAAGCTTTCTTT
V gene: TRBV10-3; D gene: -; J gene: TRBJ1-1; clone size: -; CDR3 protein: CAISDHEATEAFF; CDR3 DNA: TGTGCCATCAGTGATCACGAAGCCACTGAAGCTTTCTTT
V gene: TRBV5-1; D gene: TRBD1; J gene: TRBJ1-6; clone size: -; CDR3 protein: CASSSTGGNSPLHF; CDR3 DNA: TGCGCCAGCAGCTCCACAGGGGGGAATTCACCCCTCCACTTT
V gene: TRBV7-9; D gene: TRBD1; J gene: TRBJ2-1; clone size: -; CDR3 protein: CASSPAGGTLDEQFF; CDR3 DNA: TGTGCCAGCAGTCCTGCAGGGGGCACCTTGGATGAGCAGTTCTTC
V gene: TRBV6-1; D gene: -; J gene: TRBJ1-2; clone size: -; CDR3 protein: CASSMDSGGYGYTF; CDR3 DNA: TGTGCCAGCAGTATGGACAGTGGCGGCTATGGCTACACCTTC
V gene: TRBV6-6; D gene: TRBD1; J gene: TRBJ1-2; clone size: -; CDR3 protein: CASSRTGKHGYTF; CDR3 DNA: TGTGCCAGCAGTCGGACAGGGAAGCATGGCTACACCTTC
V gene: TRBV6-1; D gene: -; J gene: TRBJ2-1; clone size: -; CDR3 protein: CASSEQGDEQFF; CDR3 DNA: TGTGCCAGCAGTGAACAAGGGGATGAGCAGTTCTTC
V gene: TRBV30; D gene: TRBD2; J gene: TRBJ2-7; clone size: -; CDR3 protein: CAWSLSGGAYEQYF; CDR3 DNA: TGTGCCTGGAGTTTGAGCGGGGGGGCCTACGAGCAGTACTTC
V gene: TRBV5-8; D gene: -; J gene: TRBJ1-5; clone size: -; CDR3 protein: CASSSPGGRTQHF; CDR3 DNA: TGTGCCAGCAGCTCCCCTGGGGGGAGGACCCAGCATTTT
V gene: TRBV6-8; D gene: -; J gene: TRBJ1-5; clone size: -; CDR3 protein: CASLTPLYSNQPQHF; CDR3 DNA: TGTGCCAGCCTTACTCCGCTATATAGCAATCAGCCCCAGCATTTT
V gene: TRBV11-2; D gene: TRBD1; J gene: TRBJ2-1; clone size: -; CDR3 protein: CASSLGTGGHYNEQFF; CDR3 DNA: TGTGCCAGCAGCTTAGGGACAGGGGGCCACTACAATGAGCAGTTCTTC
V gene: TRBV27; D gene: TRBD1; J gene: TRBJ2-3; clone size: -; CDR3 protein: CASRNRGRTDTQYF; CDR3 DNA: TGTGCCAGCAGGAACAGGGGTCGCACAGATACGCAGTATTTT
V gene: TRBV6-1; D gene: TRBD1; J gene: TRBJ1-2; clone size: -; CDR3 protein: CASSAGTGGLSDGYTF; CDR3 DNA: TGTGCCAGCAGTGCCGGGACAGGGGGACTAAGCGATGGCTACACCTTC
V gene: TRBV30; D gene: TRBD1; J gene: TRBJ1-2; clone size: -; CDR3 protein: CAWLQGQGGLYGYTF; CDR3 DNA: TGTGCCTGGCTTCAAGGACAGGGAGGTCTATATGGCTACACCTTC
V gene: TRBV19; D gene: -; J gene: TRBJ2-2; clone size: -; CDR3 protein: CASRQGWTGELFF; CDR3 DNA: TGTGCCAGTAGGCAGGGATGGACCGGGGAGCTGTTTTTT
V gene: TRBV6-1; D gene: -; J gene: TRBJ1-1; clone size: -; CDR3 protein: CASSAVDSFNSEAFF; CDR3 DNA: TGTGCCAGCAGTGCGGTTGACAGTTTTAACTCTGAAGCTTTCTTT
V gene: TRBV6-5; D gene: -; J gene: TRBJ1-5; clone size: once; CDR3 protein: CASSYVTGGQPQHF; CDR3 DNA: TGTGCCAGCAGTTATGTGACAGGTGGTCAGCCCCAGCATTTT
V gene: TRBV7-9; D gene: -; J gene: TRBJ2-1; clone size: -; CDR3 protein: CASSSPPGLSYNEQFF; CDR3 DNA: TGTGCCAGCAGCTCACCCCCAGGGCTGTCCTACAATGAGCAGTTCTTC
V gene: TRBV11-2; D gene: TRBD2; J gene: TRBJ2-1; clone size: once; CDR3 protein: CASSLGTMNEQFF; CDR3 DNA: TGTGCCAGCAGCCTAGGGACTATGAATGAGCAGTTCTTC
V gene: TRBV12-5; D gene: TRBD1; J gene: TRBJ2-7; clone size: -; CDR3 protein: CASGLVPGQGAPEQYF; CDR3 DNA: TGTGCTAGTGGTTTGGTTCCGGGACAGGGCGCCCCAGAGCAGTACTTC
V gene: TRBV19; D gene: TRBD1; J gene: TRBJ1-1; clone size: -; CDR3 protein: CASSPRTGGLTEAFF; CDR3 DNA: TGTGCCAGTAGTCCTAGGACAGGGGGATTGACTGAAGCTTTCTTT
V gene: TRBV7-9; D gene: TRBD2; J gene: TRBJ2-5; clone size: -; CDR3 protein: CASSLLAGGVETQYF; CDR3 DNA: TGTGCCAGCAGCTTACTAGCGGGGGGTGTGGAGACCCAGTACTTC
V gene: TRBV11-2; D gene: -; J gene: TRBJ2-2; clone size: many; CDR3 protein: CASSFLASGELFF; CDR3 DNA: TGTGCCAGCAGCTTTCTAGCATCCGGGGAGCTGTTTTTT
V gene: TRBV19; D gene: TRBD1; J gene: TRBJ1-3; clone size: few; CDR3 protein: CASSSQTGAGNTIYF; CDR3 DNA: TGTGCCAGTAGTAGCCAGACAGGGGCTGGAAACACCATATATTTT
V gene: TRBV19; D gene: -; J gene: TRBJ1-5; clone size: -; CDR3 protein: CASSERDSNQPQHF; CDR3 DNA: TGTGCCAGTAGTGAGCGGGACAGCAATCAGCCCCAGCATTTT
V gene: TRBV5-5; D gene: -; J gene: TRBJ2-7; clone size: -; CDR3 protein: CASSLRGNSYEQYF; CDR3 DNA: TGTGCCAGCAGCTTAAGGGGGAACTCCTACGAGCAGTACTTC